The TCR beta chain described here comes from a study of T-cell memory formation after mild COVID-19. General study results and limits: Clones contracting day 15 to 85 were balanced CD4/CD8; later expanders leaned CD4+. The study detected some responding clones in pre-infection memory, suggesting cross-reactive memory joined.

TCRdb processed the 5' RACE reads anew with MiXCR; each CDR3 protein has one entry. Of about 290,000 distinct CDR3 sequences in the sample, 15% to 20% are singletons; the top ten hold about a fifth. With 1 base clipped from V and 4 bases from J, the junction kept 6 bases outside the gene matches. The germline gives CDR1 SGHTA, CDR2 FQGNSA. The CDR3 is 15 residues long. About this clonotype: The antigen remains unidentified.

The chain carries TRBV7-2 and TRBJ2-5, with 7 bases fitting TRBD2. The sequence derives from a man aged 18 to 35 who had mild COVID-19 (a few samples of this study predate the infection). Cell type and time point are not known. Sequenced sample: PBMCs or a T cell subset sorted from them (not recorded which). In nucleotides, the CDR3 is TGTGCCAGCAGCTTAGGTAGCGGGTCTGGAGAGACCCAGTACTTC. This gives the protein CASSLGSGSGETQYF.